The TCR beta chain under discussion was sequenced for a study of blood T cell repertoires in COVID-19. Study-wide context: Samples taken during acute and convalescent COVID-19 were collected in the United States, Italy and Spain. PBMCs, B-cell-depleted T cells, or T cells provided the cDNA or gDNA that made up the material.

As processed by the authors: The authors estimated nucleated cell counts from reference gene primer amplification. Clones were sequenced by immunoSEQ multiplex PCR, and TCRdb holds only the in-frame ones, with some missing. The D gene and trimming were derived from the DNA, and the V and J assignments and clone size from that table. Here the sample spans over 60,000 clones, over 75% being singletons. Trimming at V came to 6 bases and at J to 3 bases, leaving 6 bases not matched to a gene. The germline V gene has CDR1 SQVTM and CDR2 ANQGSEA. The CDR3 has 14 residues. The sample was peripheral blood. The receptor was derived from a man aged 70 or older with active or convalescent COVID-19. This chain links TRBV29-1 with TRBJ2-3, with TRBD2 matching over 10 bases. The CDR3 DNA sequence: TGCAGCGTGTCTAGCGGGAGTCGGACAGATACGCAGTATTTT. The encoded protein is CSVSSGSRTDTQYF.